The 12 T cell receptor beta chains below were found in one sample sequenced in a study of shared clonotypes between healthy human individuals. The repertoire was sequenced with immunoSEQ multiplex PCR; TCRdb's copy has only in-frame clones and lacks some. The sample carries about 1,900,000 clones, about 95% recorded once. Naive CD8 cells lacked CD45RO, underwent positive selection for CCR7 and left out terminally differentiated effector memory CD45RA+ cells. The sample comprised naive CD8+ T cells sorted from blood. All receptors come from a man between 18 and 29 years old in good health.

The chain couples TRBV5-6 to TRBJ2-4; D unclear. Germline loops: CDR1 SGHDT, CDR2 YYEEEE. The CDR3 contains 15 residues. V lost 4 bases to trimming and J lost 3 bases, with 14 bases between them. CDR3 sequence reads: CASSARDTDKNIQYF. CDR3 DNA sequence: TGTGCCAGCAGCGCTAGGGATACGGACAAAAACATTCAGTACTTC.

The DNA for the CDR3 is TGTGCCAGCAGTGGCCTTGTTTTAGGGGGTATTAACTACGAGCAGTACTTC. Protein: CASSGLVLGGINYEQYF. The chain has TRBV2 and TRBJ2-7; weak D call: TRBD1 (6 bases). V lost 4 bases, J lost 3 bases, and 22 bases lay in between. From germline, CDR1 is SNHLY and CDR2 FYNNEI. The CDR3 extends over 17 amino acids.

The chain employs TRBV6-6 and TRBJ1-1; D not certain. The germline V gene has CDR1 MNHNY and CDR2 SVGAGI (reference sequence). V lost 2 bases to trimming and J lost 5 bases, with 12 bases between them. CDR3 length: 14 amino acids. The CDR3 sequence is CASSYHGRETEAFF. CDR3 sequence (DNA): TGTGCCAGCAGTTACCACGGGCGGGAGACTGAAGCTTTCTTT.

This clone was observed once. The genes are TRBV11-2 and TRBJ1-2; D is undetermined. The germline V and J ends were trimmed by 0 bases and 7 bases, with 12 bases remaining between them. The CDR3 runs 14 residues. In germline, CDR1 is SGHAT, CDR2 FQNNGV. CDR3 region: CASSLDLALSGYTF. CDR3 coding DNA: TGTGCCAGCAGCTTAGATCTAGCACTGAGTGGCTACACCTTC.

This chain joins TRBV30 and TRBJ2-7, with 8 nucleotides matching TRBD1. Germline-derived CDR1 and CDR2 are GTSNPN and SVGIG (reference sequence). V lost 4 bases and J lost 0; bases outside the gene matches: 5. The CDR3 spans 14 residues. In DNA form, the CDR3 reads TGTGCCTGGATTAGGACAGGGAGCTCCTACGAGCAGTACTTC. This encodes CAWIRTGSSYEQYF. The whole variable domain, remainder taken from reference TRBV30 and TRBJ2-7, is SQTIHQWPATLVQPVGSPLSLECTVEGTSNPNLYWYRQAAGRGLQLLFYSVGIGQISSEVPQNLSASRPQDRQFILSSKKLLLSDSGFYLCAWIRTGSSYEQYFGPGTRLTVT.

This clone has only one observation. The gene calls are TRBV12-1 and TRBJ2-7; the DNA was not compared with TRBD1, the D call given in the table. TRBV12-1 is listed as a pseudogene. The CDR3 covers 14 residues. CDR3 in amino acids: CASSLRTLSYEQYF. CDR3 in DNA: TGTGCCAGCAGCCTACGGACACTTTCCTACGAGCAGTACTTC.

This clone showed up just a few times. The sample carries other DNA sequences with the same CDR3. J is TRBJ1-2 and V is TRBV6-1; a possible D gene is TRBD1 (6 bases). The germline V and J ends were trimmed by 6 bases and 2 bases, with 10 bases remaining between them. The CDR3 totals 13 residues. CDR1 MNHNS and CDR2 SASEGT come from the germline V gene. CDR3 DNA sequence: TGTGCCAGCAGAGAACAGGGAAACTATGGCTACACCTTC. The encoded protein is CASREQGNYGYTF.

CDR3 sequence (DNA): TGTGCCAGCAGCCTACAAAAGGCGGCTCACTCAACCTACGAGCAGTACTTC. It specifies CASSLQKAAHSTYEQYF. The genes are TRBV11-2 and TRBJ2-7; the D is unclear. CDR1 is SGHAT and CDR2 is FQNNGV in the germline V gene. Trimming removed 5 bases from V and 2 bases from J, with 22 bases in between. The CDR3 length is 17 residues.

The DNA for the CDR3 is TGTGCCAGCAGCTTCGGGACAGAGACCTACGAGCAGTACTTC. This sequence encodes CASSFGTETYEQYF. The V gene is TRBV5-6, the J gene TRBJ2-7; TRBD1 matches at 7 bases. This CDR3 region has 14 residues. Germline trimming cut 2 bases from V and 2 bases from J; bases unmatched to any gene: 4. The germline gives CDR1 SGHDT, CDR2 YYEEEE. The full variable domain, in which reference TRBV5-6 and TRBJ2-7 provide the parts outside the CDR3, is DAGVTQSPTHLIKTRGQQVTLRCSPKSGHDTVSWYQQALGQGPQFIFQYYEEEERQRGNFPDRFSGHQFPNYSSELNVNALLLGDSALYLCASSFGTETYEQYFGPGTRLTVT.

Notes on this clone: Other DNA variants within this sample encode the same CDR3. V and J are TRBV9 and TRBJ2-7; no clear D. V was cut by 0 bases and J by 4 bases, with 8 bases left in between. In germline, CDR1 is SGDLS, CDR2 YYNGEE. The CDR3 length is 13 residues. CDR3 coding DNA: TGTGCCAGCAGCGTAGGAGTGGGGTACGAGCAGTACTTC. This encodes CASSVGVGYEQYF.

The V and J genes are TRBV14 and TRBJ1-4, with 8 nucleotides matching TRBD1. V shed 4 bases, J shed 8 bases, and the junction held 9 bases outside the gene matches. CDR1 and CDR2 (germline): SGHDN, FVKESK. CDR3 size: 15 residues. CDR3 protein: CASSRGGTGHEKLFF. CDR3 nucleotide sequence: TGTGCCAGCAGCCGGGGGGGGACAGGACACGAAAAACTGTTTTTT.

This rearrangement joins TRBV4-1 to TRBJ2-2; 8 bases fit TRBD1. CDR3 size: 15 residues. Germline V gene lookup returns CDR1 MGHRA and CDR2 YSYEKL. V lost 4 bases and J lost 3; bases outside the gene matches: 4. The CDR3 sequence: CASSRGQVDTGELFF. In DNA form, the CDR3 reads TGCGCCAGCAGCCGGGGACAGGTTGACACCGGGGAGCTGTTTTTT.